Here is one T cell receptor beta chain with its context. The sample is drawn from a study of blood T cell repertoires in COVID-19. The CDR3 length is 15 residues. CDR1 and CDR2 (germline): SNHLY, FYNNEI. V was pared by 8 bases and J by 5 bases, with 21 bases between. Data came from immunoSEQ multiplex PCR; TCRdb stores just in-frame clones and leaves some out. The sample holds 450,000 to 600,000 clones, approximately 90% seen once. Sequenced: PBMCs or T cells enriched from blood (not recorded which). The chain combines TRBV2 with TRBJ1-1, with D possibly TRBD1 on 5 matching bases. The clonotype was recovered from a woman younger than 30 who had recovered from COVID-19. DNA for the CDR3: TGTGCCAGCTGTTTGACCGGGGGGTCGAGGACTGAAGCTTTCTTT. Residues: CASCLTGGSRTEAFF.